The 12 T cell receptor beta chains reported below all come from one sample, sequenced in a study of identical twins. TCRdb recomputed calls from the 5' RACE reads with MiXCR, one row per CDR3 protein. The sample lists roughly 230,000 distinct CDR3 sequences; about 8% were seen once. Another study also made use of these data, one on yellow fever vaccine responses in identical twins.

Sample: CD8+ T cells sorted from blood. Every receptor here comes from a young woman in good health.

The J gene is TRBJ2-1, the V gene TRBV6-2 or TRBV6-3, with D maybe TRBD2 (7 bases). Looked up from germline, CDR1 is MNHEY and CDR2 is SVGEGT. Between the trimmed V and J ends, which lost 7 bases and 2 bases, there was a span of 12 bases. CDR3 size: 14 residues. The CDR3 DNA is TGTGCCAGCACCCCCGGGGGGCCCTACAATGAGCAGTTCTTC. Its translation is CASTPGGPYNEQFF.

The chain has TRBV7-9 and TRBJ2-7; TRBD2 aligns across 12 bases. Germline V gene data show CDR1 as SEHNR and CDR2 as FQNEAQ (reference sequence). This CDR3 region has 15 residues. V shed 4 bases and J 4 bases; nucleotides not matched to a gene: 5. CDR3 sequence reads: CASSYGLAGWYEQYF. The CDR3 bases are TGTGCCAGCAGCTATGGACTAGCGGGGTGGTACGAGCAGTACTTC.

This clonotype showed up many times. The genes are TRBV12-3 or TRBV12-4 and TRBJ2-7; D is possibly TRBD2 (5 bases). The CDR3 has 12 residues. V was clipped by 6 bases and J by 6 bases, with 12 bases between them. The CDR3 DNA is TGTGCCAGCAGCCCCGGAGGCTTCGAGCAGTACTTC. It is translated as CASSPGGFEQYF.

This clonotype was detected many times. The CDR3 nucleotides read TGTGCCAGCAGCCCCGGCAGCGGGGGGACCTACAATGAGCAGTTCTTC. Its translation is CASSPGSGGTYNEQFF. V is TRBV7-2 and J is TRBJ2-1, with 9 nucleotides matching TRBD2. Germline V gene data show CDR1 as SGHTA and CDR2 as FQGNSA. The V segment lost 5 bases and the J segment 2 bases; nucleotides outside the gene matches: 7. The CDR3 spans 16 residues. Filled out from reference TRBV7-2 and TRBJ2-1, the complete variable domain reads GAGVSQSPSNKVTEKGKDVELRCDPISGHTALYWYRQSLGQGLEFLIYFQGNSAPDKSGLPSDRFSAERTGGSVSTLTIQRTQQEDSAVYLCASSPGSGGTYNEQFFGPGTRLTVL.

The chain combines TRBV7-8 with TRBJ1-1; D call uncertain. The CDR3 loop spans 13 amino acids. Germline CDR1 is SGHVS and CDR2 is FQNEAQ. Trimming cost V 3 bases and J 4 bases, with 9 bases left between them. CDR3 region: CASSLGYGTEAFF. In nucleotides, the CDR3 is TGTGCCAGCAGCTTGGGGTATGGCACTGAAGCTTTCTTT.

This clonotype occurred many times. The rearrangement uses TRBV20-1 and TRBJ2-1; no definite D call. Trimming took off 4 bases at V and 3 bases at J, with 7 bases between the two ends. CDR3 length: 12 residues. CDR1 DFQATT and CDR2 SNEGSKA come from the germline V gene (reference sequence). CDR3 nucleotide sequence: TGCAGTGCTATTATGCGCTACAATGAGCAGTTCTTC. It specifies CSAIMRYNEQFF.

The sample holds a few counts of this clonotype. The V and J genes are TRBV7-8 and TRBJ2-3; 8 bases agree with TRBD2. The CDR3 length is 15 residues. Per the germline V gene, CDR1 is SGHVS and CDR2 is FQNEAQ. The junction had 3 bases not matched to a gene; V was cut back by 3 bases and J by 1 base. The CDR3 is CASSLTSVGTDTQYF. CDR3 DNA: TGTGCCAGCAGCTTGACTAGCGTGGGCACAGATACGCAGTATTTT.

A few counts support this clonotype. The chain employs TRBV4-3 and TRBJ2-7, with 7 bases matching TRBD2. The CDR3 loop spans 15 amino acids. With V trimmed by 1 base and J by 3 bases, 6 bases remained unmatched. Looked up from germline, CDR1 is LGHNA and CDR2 is YSLEER. CDR3 sequence: CASSQGRTSLYEQYF. Here the CDR3 DNA reads TGCGCCAGCAGCCAAGGAAGGACTAGTCTCTACGAGCAGTACTTC.

This clonotype was detected only a few times. The chain combines TRBV10-2 with TRBJ2-7; D is perhaps TRBD1 or TRBD2 (5 bases each). CDR3 length equals 14 residues. Germline V gives CDR1 WSHSY, CDR2 SAAADI. V lost 4 bases and J 0 bases, leaving 10 bases between the germline ends. This CDR3 is CASSGGRHSYEQYF. CDR3 DNA sequence: TGCGCCAGCAGTGGGGGACGACACTCCTACGAGCAGTACTTC.

This clonotype appeared a few times. The chain recombines TRBV5-6 with TRBJ2-5, with 14 positions matching TRBD2. With V trimmed by 4 bases and J by 5 bases, 7 bases remained unmatched. Germline V CDR1 and CDR2: SGHDT, YYEEEE. The CDR3 sequence is 16 residues long. The DNA of the CDR3 is TGTGCCAGCAGCCCGGGACTAGCGGGAGTGATGGAGACCCAGTACTTC. Residues: CASSPGLAGVMETQYF.

This clonotype was recorded a few times. V is TRBV27 and J is TRBJ2-2; D gene uncertain. The CDR3 contains 13 residues. Germline lookup yields CDR1 MNHEY and CDR2 SMNVEV (reference sequence). V lost 6 bases, J lost 5 bases, and 10 bases lay in between. The CDR3 region is CASSPMETGELFF. The CDR3, as DNA: TGTGCCAGCAGCCCCATGGAAACCGGGGAGCTGTTTTTT.

This clonotype was counted ten times or more. This chain joins TRBV14 and TRBJ1-2; the D gene is possibly TRBD1 (5 bases). CDR1 is SGHDN, CDR2 FVKESK, per germline. The CDR3 contains 15 residues. Trimming removed 0 bases from V and 4 bases from J, with 12 bases in between. As DNA, the CDR3 is TGTGCCAGCAGCCAAGATTCGTACAGGATCTATGGCTACACCTTC. Encoded protein: CASSQDSYRIYGYTF.